This TCR beta chain was retrieved from a study of blood T cell repertoires in COVID-19. Study-level background: Samples taken during acute and convalescent COVID-19 were collected in the United States, Italy and Spain. PBMCs, B-cell-depleted T cells, or T cells provided the cDNA or gDNA that made up the material.

Sequencing was performed with immunoSEQ multiplex PCR; in TCRdb, only in-frame clones are kept and a portion is missing. This table has some 80,000 clones, about 85% appearing once. Trimming removed 7 bases from V and 4 bases from J; junction bases left unmatched: 7. Germline assignment: CDR1 MDHEN and CDR2 SYDVKM. The CDR3 consists of 14 residues. This receptor was identified in an elderly man with active or convalescent COVID-19. The gene calls are TRBV28 and TRBJ2-5, with 9 bases aligning to TRBD2. Sequencing was performed on peripheral blood. This CDR3 reads CASTRGRGRETQYF. The CDR3, as DNA: TGTGCCAGCACCCGCGGGAGGGGGCGAGAGACCCAGTACTTC. Looking up the rest from reference TRBV28 and TRBJ2-5 gives the full variable domain: DVKVTQSSRYLVKRTGEKVFLECVQDMDHENMFWYRQDPGLGLRLIYFSYDVKMKEKGDIPEGYSVSREKKERFSLILESASTNQTSMYLCASTRGRGRETQYFGPGTRLLVL.